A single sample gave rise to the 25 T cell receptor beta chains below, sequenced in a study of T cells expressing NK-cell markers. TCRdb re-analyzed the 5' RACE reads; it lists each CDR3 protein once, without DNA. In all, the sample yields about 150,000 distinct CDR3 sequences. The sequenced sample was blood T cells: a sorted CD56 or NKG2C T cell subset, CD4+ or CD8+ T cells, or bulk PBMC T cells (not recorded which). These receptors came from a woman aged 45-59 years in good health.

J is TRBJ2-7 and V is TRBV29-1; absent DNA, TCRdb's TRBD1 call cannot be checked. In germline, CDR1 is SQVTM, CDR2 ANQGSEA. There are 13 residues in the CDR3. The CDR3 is CSVSRDWAYEQYF.

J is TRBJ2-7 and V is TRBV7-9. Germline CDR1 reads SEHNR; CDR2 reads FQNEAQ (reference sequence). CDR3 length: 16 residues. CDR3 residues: CASSLSSGKETYEQYF. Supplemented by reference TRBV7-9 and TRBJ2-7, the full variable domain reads DTGVSQNPRHKITKRGQNVTFRCDPISEHNRLYWYRQTLGQGPEFLTYFQNEAQLEKSRLLSDRFSAERPKGSFSTLEIQRTEQGDSAMYLCASSLSSGKETYEQYFGPGTRLTVT.

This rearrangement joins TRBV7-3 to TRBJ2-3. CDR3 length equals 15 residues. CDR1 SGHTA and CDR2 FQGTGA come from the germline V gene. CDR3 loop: CASSSTLASTDTQYF.

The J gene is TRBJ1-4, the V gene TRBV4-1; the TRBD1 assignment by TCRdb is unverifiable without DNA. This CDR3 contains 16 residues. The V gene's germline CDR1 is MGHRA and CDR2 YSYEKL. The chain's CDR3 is CASSQDWAGPGEKLFF.

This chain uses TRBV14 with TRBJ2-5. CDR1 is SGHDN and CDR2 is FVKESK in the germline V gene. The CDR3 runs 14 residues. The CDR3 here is CASSLQSGQETQYF.

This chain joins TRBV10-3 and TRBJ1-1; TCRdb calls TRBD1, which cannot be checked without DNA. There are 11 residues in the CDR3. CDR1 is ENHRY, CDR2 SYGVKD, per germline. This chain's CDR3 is CAISVGAEAFF.

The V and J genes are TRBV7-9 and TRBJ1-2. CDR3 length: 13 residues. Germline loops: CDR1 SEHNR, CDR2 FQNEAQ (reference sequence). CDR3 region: CASSLQVDDGYTF.

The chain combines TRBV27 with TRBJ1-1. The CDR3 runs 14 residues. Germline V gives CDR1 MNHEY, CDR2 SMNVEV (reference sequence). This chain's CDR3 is CASQPALRNTEAFF.

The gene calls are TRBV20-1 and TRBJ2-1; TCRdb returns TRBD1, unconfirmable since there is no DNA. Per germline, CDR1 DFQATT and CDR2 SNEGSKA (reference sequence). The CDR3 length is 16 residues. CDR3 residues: CSAPPGGRDHYNEQFF.

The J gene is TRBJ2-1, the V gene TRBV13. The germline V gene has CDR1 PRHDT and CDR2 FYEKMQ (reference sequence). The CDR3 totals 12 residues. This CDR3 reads CASSLDGDEQFF.

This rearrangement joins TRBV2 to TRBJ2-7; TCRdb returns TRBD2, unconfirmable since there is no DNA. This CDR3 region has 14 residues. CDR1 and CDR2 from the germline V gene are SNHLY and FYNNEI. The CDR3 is CATLGLAGAYEQYF. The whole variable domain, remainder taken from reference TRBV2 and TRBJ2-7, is EPEVTQTPSHQVTQMGQEVILRCVPISNHLYFYWYRQILGQKVEFLVSFYNNEISEKSEIFDDQFSVERPDGSNFTLKIRSTKLEDSAMYFCATLGLAGAYEQYFGPGTRLTVT.

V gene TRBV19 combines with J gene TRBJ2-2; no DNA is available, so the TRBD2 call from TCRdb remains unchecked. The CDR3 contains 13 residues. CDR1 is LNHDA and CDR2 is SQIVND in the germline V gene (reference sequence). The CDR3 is CAPGVAGTGELFF.

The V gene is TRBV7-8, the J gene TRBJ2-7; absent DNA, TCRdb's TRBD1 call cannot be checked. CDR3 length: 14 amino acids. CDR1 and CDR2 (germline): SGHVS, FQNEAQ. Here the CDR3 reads CASREQGSAYEQYF.

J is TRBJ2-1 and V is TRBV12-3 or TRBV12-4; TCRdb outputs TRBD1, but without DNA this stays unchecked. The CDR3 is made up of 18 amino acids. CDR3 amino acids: CASSLALPLMDSYNEQFF.

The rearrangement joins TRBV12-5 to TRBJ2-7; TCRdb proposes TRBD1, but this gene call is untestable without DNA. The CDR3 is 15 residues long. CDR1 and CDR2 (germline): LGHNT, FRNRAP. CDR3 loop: CASGLGRTVLDEQYF.

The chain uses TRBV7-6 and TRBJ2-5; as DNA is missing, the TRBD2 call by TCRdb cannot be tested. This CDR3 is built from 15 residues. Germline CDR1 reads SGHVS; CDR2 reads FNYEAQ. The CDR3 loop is CASSLEAGGGETQYF.

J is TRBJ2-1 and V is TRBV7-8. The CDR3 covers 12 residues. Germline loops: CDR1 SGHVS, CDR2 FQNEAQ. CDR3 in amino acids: CASTTSYNEQFF.

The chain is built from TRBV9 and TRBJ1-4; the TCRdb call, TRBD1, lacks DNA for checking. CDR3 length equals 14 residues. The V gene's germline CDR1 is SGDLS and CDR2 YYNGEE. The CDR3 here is CASSDPGTDEKLFF.

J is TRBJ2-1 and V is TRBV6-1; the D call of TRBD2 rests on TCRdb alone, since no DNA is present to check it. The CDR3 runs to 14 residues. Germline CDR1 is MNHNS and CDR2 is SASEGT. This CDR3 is CATVPGLGKNEQFF.

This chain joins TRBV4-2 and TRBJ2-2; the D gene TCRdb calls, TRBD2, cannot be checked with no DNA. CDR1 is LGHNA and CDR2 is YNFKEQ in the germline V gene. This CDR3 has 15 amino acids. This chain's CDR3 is CASSQVPSYTGELFF.

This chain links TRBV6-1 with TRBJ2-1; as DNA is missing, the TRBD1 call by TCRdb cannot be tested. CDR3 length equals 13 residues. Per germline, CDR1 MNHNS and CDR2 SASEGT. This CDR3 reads CASSDRVWNEQFF.

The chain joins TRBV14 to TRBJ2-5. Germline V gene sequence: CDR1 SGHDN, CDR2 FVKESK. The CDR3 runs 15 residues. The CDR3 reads CASSQDTVSQETQYF.

CDR3 sequence: CASCFRGGQPQHF. This sequence joins TRBV27 and TRBJ1-5; the TRBD1 assignment by TCRdb is unverifiable without DNA. CDR1 is MNHEY, CDR2 SMNVEV, per germline (reference sequence). The CDR3 loop spans 13 amino acids.

CDR3: CASSDFYGGAKNIQYF. The chain has TRBV4-1 and TRBJ2-4; without DNA, the TCRdb call of TRBD1 cannot be checked. The length of the CDR3 is 16 residues. Looked up from germline, CDR1 is MGHRA and CDR2 is YSYEKL.

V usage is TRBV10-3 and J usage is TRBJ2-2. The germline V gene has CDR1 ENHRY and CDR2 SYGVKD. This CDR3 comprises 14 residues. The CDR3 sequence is CAIRMGYNTGELFF.